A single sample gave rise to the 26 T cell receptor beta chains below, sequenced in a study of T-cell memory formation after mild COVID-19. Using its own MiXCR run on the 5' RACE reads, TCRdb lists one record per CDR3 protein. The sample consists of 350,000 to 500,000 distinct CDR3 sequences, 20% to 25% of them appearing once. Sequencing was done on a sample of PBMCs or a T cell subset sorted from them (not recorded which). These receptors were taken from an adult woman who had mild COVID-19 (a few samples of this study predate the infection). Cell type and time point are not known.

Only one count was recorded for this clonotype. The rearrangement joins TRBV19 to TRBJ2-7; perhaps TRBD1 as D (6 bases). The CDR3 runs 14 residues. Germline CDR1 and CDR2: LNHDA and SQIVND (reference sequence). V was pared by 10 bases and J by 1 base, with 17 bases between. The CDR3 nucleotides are TGTGCCACTTCAGACAGGCGTTTATCCTACGAGCAGTACTTC. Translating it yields CATSDRRLSYEQYF. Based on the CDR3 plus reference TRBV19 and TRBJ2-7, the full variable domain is DGGITQSPKYLFRKEGQNVTLSCEQNLNHDAMYWYRQDPGQGLRLIYYSQIVNDFQKGDIAEGYSVSREKKESFPLTVTSAQKNPTAFYLCATSDRRLSYEQYFGPGTRLTVT.

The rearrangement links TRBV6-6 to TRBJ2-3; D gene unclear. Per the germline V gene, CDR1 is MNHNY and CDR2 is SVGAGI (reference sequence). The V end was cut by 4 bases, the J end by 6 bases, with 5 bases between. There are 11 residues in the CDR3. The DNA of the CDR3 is TGTGCCAGCAGTTTTAAGGATACGCAGTATTTT. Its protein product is CASSFKDTQYF.

CDR3 bases: TGCGCCAGCAGCCAAGAGGCGTGGGACAGACCCTTCTATGGCTACACCTTC. It specifies CASSQEAWDRPFYGYTF. The gene calls are TRBV4-1 and TRBJ1-2; TRBD1 agrees at 7 bases. The germline V gene has CDR1 MGHRA and CDR2 YSYEKL. The CDR3 loop spans 17 amino acids. Germline trimming cut 0 bases from V and 4 bases from J; bases unmatched to any gene: 11.

CDR3 sequence: CASSLSVSTDTQYF. The CDR3, as DNA: TGTGCCAGCAGCTTGAGTGTTTCCACAGATACGCAGTATTTT. The chain recombines TRBV7-3 with TRBJ2-3, with D unclear. The length of the CDR3 is 14 residues. Looked up from germline, CDR1 is SGHTA and CDR2 is FQGTGA. Trimming stripped 3 bases from V and 2 bases from J, with 9 bases between.

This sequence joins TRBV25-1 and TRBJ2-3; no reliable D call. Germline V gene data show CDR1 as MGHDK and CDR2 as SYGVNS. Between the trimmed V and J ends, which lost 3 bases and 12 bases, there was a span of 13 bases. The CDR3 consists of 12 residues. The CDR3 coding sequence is TGTGCCAGCAGTGACCTCCTCCGAGAACAGTATTTT. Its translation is CASSDLLREQYF.

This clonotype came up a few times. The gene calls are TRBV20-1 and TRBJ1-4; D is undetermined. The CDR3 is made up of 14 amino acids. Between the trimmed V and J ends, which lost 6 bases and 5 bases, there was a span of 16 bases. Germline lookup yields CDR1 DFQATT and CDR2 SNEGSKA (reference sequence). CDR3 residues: CSALPGQANEKLFF. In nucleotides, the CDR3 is TGCAGTGCCCTTCCGGGCCAAGCAAATGAAAAACTGTTTTTT.

In DNA form, the CDR3 reads TGCAGCGCCCTGACCAGTACTAGCACAGATACGCAGTATTTT. It specifies CSALTSTSTDTQYF. The chain joins TRBV29-1 to TRBJ2-3; no definite D call. CDR1 and CDR2 from the germline V gene are SQVTM and ANQGSEA. V dropped 7 bases and J dropped 0 bases, with 14 bases sitting between them. The CDR3 covers 14 residues.

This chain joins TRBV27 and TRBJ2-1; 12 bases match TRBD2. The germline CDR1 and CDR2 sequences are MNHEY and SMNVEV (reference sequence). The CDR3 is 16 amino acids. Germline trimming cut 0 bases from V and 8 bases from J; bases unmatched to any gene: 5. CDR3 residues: CASSLSRLAGVDEQFF. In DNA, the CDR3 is TGTGCCAGCAGTTTATCGCGACTAGCGGGAGTGGATGAGCAGTTCTTC.

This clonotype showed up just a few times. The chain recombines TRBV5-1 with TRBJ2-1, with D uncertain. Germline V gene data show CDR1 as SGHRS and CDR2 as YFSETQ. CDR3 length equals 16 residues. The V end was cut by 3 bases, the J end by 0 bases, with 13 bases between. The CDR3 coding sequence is TGCGCCAGCAGCTCGACCGGGTACAGCTCCTACAATGAGCAGTTCTTC. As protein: CASSSTGYSSYNEQFF.

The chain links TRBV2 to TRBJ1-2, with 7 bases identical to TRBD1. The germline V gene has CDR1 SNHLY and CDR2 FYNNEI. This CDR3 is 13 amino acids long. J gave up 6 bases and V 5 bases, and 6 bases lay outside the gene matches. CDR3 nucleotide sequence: TGTGCCAGCAGTAGGCGACAGGGTCATGGCTACACCTTC. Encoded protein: CASSRRQGHGYTF.

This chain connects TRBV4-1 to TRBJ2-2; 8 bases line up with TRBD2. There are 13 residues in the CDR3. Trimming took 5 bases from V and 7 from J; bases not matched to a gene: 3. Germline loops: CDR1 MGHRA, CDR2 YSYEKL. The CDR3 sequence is CASSAAGDGELFF. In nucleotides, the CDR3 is TGCGCCAGCAGCGCAGCGGGGGACGGGGAGCTGTTTTTT.

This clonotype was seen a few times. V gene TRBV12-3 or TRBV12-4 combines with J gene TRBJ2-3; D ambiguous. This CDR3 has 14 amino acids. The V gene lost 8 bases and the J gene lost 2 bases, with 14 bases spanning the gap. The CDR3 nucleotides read TGTGCCAGCCGGAGTGGTGGGCACACAGATACGCAGTATTTT. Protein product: CASRSGGHTDTQYF.

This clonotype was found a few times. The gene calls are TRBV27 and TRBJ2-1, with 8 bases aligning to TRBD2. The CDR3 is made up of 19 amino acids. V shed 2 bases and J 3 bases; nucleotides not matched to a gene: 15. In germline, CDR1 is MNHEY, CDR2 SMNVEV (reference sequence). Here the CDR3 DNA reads TGTGCCAGCAGTTTAGTCGTGGCGGGAGGCCCTTACGTCTACAATGAGCAGTTCTTC. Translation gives CASSLVVAGGPYVYNEQFF.

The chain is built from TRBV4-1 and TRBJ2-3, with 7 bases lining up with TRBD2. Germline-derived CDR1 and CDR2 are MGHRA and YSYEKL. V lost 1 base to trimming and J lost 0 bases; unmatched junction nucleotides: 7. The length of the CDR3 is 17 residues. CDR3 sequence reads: CASSQGSLATSTDTQYF. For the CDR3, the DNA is TGCGCCAGCAGCCAAGGATCACTAGCGACTAGCACAGATACGCAGTATTTT.

The DNA for the CDR3 is TGTGCCAGTAGTGCCCCCGGGGTTGGTGTCAACGTCCTGACTTTC. Residues: CASSAPGVGVNVLTF. This chain links TRBV19 with TRBJ2-6; D may be TRBD2 (5 bases). Trimming shortened V by 5 bases and J by 9 bases, and 17 bases separated the two germline ends. CDR1 is LNHDA and CDR2 is SQIVND in the germline V gene (reference sequence). The CDR3 is made up of 15 amino acids.

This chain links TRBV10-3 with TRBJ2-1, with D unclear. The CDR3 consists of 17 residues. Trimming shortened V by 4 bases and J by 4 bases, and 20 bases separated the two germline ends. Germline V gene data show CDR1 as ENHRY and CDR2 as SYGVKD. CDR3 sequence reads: CAISGGRSLLPYNEQFF. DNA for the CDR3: TGTGCCATCAGTGGGGGAAGAAGCCTTCTGCCTTACAATGAGCAGTTCTTC.

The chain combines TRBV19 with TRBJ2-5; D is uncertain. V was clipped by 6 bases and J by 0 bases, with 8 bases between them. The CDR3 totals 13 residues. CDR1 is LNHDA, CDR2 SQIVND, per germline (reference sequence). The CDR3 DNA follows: TGTGCCAGTAGCGTTACAGACCAAGAGACCCAGTACTTC. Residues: CASSVTDQETQYF. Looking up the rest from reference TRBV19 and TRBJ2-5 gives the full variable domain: DGGITQSPKYLFRKEGQNVTLSCEQNLNHDAMYWYRQDPGQGLRLIYYSQIVNDFQKGDIAEGYSVSREKKESFPLTVTSAQKNPTAFYLCASSVTDQETQYFGPGTRLLVL.

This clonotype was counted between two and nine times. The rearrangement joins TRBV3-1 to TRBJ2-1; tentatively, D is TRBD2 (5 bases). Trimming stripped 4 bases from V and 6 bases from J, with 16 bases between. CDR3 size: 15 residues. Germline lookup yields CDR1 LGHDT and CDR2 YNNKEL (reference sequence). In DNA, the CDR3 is TGTGCCAGCAGCCTAGGGTCGGGGTTTAGCAATGAGCAGTTCTTC. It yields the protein CASSLGSGFSNEQFF.

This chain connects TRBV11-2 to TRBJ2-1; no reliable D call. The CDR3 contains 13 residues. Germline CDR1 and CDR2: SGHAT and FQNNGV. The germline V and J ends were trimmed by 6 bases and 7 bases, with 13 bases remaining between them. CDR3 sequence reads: CASRPYGLNEQFF. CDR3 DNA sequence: TGTGCCAGCAGGCCTTATGGTCTTAATGAGCAGTTCTTC. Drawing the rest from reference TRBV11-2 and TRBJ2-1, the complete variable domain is EAGVAQSPRYKIIEKRQSVAFWCNPISGHATLYWYQQILGQGPKLLIQFQNNGVVDDSQLPKDRFSAERLKGVDSTLKIQPAKLEDSAVYLCASRPYGLNEQFFGPGTRLTVL.

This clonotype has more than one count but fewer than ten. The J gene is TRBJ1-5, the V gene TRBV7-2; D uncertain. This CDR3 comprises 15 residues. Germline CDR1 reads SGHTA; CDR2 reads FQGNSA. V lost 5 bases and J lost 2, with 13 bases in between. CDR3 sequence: CASSKEIGGNQPQHF. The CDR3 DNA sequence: TGTGCCAGCAGCAAAGAGATCGGGGGCAATCAGCCCCAGCATTTT. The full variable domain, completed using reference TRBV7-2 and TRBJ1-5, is GAGVSQSPSNKVTEKGKDVELRCDPISGHTALYWYRQSLGQGLEFLIYFQGNSAPDKSGLPSDRFSAERTGGSVSTLTIQRTQQEDSAVYLCASSKEIGGNQPQHFGDGTRLSIL.

The CDR3 region has the DNA TGTGCCACCCAAACTAGCGTCTCCTACAATGAGCAGTTCTTC. Amino acid sequence: CATQTSVSYNEQFF. This sequence joins TRBV6-6 and TRBJ2-1, with 7 bases fitting TRBD2. Germline CDR1 MNHNY, CDR2 SVGAGI (reference sequence). The CDR3 runs 14 residues. V was clipped by 10 bases and J by 0 bases; unmatched bases: 6.

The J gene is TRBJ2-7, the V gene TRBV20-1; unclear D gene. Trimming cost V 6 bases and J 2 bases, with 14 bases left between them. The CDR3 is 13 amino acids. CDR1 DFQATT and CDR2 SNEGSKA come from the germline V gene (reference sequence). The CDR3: CSAAFKPTYEQYF. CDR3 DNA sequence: TGCAGTGCCGCATTCAAACCCACCTACGAGCAGTACTTC.

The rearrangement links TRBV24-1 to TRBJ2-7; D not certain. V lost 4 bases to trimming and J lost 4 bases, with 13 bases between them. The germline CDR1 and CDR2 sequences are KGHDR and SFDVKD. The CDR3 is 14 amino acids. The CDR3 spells CATSDPLRAYEQYF. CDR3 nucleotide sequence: TGTGCCACCAGTGACCCCTTAAGGGCATACGAGCAGTACTTC.

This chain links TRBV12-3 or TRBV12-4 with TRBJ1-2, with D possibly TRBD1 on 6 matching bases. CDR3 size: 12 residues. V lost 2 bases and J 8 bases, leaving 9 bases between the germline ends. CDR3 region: CASSLYREGYTF. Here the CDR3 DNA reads TGTGCCAGCAGTTTATACAGGGAAGGCTACACCTTC.

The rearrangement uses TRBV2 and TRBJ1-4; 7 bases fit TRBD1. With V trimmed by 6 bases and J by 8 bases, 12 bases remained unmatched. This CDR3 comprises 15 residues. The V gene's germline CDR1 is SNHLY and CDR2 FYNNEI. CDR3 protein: CASSDGTAGDEKLFF. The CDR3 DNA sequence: TGTGCCAGCAGCGACGGGACAGCCGGTGACGAAAAACTGTTTTTT. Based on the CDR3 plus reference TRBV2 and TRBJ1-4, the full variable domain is EPEVTQTPSHQVTQMGQEVILRCVPISNHLYFYWYRQILGQKVEFLVSFYNNEISEKSEIFDDQFSVERPDGSNFTLKIRSTKLEDSAMYFCASSDGTAGDEKLFFGSGTQLSVL.

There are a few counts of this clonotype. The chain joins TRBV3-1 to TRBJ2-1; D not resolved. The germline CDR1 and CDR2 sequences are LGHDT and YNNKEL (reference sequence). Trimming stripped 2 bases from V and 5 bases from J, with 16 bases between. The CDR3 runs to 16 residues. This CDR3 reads CASSQFAVPVNNEQFF. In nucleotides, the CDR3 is TGTGCCAGCAGCCAATTCGCGGTACCTGTGAACAATGAGCAGTTCTTC.